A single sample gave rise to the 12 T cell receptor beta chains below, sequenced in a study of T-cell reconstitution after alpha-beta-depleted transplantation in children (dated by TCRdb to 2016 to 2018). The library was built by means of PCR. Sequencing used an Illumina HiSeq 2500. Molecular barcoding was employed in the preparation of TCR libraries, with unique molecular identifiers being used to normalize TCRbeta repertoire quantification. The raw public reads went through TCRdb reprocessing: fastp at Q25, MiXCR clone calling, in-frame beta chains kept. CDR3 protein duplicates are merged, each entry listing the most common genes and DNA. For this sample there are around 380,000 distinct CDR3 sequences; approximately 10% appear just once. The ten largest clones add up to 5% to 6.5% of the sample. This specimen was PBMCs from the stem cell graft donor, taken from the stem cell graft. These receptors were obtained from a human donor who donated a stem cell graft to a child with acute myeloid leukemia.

CDR3 region: CASSLPNLLAGTYNEQFF. The CDR3 DNA follows: TGCGCCAGCAGCTTGCCTAACCTTCTAGCGGGGACCTACAATGAGCAGTTCTTC. The V and J genes are TRBV5-1 and TRBJ2-1, with 9 bases lining up with TRBD2. The germline CDR1 and CDR2 sequences are SGHRS and YFSETQ. The CDR3 loop spans 18 amino acids. V was pared by 1 base and J by 2 bases, with 10 bases of the junction left unmatched.

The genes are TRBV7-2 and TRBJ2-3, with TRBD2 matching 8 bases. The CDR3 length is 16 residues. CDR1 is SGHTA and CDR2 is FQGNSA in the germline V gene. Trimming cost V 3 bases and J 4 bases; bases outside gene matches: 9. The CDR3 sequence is CASSFGSGRGSDTQYF. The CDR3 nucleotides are TGTGCCAGCAGCTTTGGCAGCGGGAGAGGCTCAGATACGCAGTATTTT.

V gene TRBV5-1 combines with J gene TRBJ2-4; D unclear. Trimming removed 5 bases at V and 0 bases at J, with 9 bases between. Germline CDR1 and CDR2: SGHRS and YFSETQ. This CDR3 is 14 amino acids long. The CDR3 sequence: CASSPSLAKNIQYF. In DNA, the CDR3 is TGCGCCAGCAGTCCGAGCCTAGCCAAAAACATTCAGTACTTC. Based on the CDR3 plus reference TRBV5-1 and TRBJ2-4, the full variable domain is KAGVTQTPRYLIKTRGQQVTLSCSPISGHRSVSWYQQTPGQGLQFLFEYFSETQRNKGNFPGRFSGRQFSNSRSEMNVSTLELGDSALYLCASSPSLAKNIQYFGAGTRLSVL.

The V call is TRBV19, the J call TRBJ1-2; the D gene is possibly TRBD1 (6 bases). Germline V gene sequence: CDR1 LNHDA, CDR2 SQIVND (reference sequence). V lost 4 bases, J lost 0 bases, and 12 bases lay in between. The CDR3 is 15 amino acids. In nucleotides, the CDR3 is TGTGCCAGTAGTACCCCCGACAGGCCTAACTATGGCTACACCTTC. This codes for CASSTPDRPNYGYTF.

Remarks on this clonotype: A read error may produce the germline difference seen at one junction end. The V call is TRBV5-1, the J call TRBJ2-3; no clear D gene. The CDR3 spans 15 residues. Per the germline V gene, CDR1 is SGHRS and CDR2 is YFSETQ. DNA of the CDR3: TGCGCCGGCAGCTACGGTGGGGTGGGCACAGATACGCAGTATTTT. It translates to CAGSYGGVGTDTQYF.

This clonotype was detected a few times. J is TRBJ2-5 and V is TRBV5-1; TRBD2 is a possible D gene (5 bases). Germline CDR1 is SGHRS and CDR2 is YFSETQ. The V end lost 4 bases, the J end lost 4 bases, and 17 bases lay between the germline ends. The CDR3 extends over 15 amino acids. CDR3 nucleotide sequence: TGCGCCAGCAGCCCGTGGAGGCGGACCCTAGAGACCCAGTACTTC. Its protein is CASSPWRRTLETQYF.

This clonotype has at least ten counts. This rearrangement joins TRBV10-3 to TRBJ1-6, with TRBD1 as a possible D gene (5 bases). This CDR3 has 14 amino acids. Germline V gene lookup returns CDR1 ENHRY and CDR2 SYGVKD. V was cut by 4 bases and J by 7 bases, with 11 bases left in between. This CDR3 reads CAISVPGDNSPLHF. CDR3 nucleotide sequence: TGTGCCATCAGTGTCCCCGGGGACAATTCACCCCTCCACTTT.

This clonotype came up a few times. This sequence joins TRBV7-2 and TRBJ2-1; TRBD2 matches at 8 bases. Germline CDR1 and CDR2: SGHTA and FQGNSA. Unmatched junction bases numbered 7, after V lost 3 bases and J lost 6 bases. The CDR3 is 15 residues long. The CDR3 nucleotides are TGTGCCAGCAGCTTCTACAGCGGGAGTGTCAATGAGCAGTTCTTC. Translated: CASSFYSGSVNEQFF.

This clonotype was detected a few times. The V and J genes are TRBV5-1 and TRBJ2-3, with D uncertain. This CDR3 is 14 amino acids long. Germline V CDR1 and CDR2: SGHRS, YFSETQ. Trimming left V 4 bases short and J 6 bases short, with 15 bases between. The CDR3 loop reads CASSPLRRLDTQYF. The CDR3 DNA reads TGCGCCAGCAGCCCGTTACGTCGGTTGGATACGCAGTATTTT.

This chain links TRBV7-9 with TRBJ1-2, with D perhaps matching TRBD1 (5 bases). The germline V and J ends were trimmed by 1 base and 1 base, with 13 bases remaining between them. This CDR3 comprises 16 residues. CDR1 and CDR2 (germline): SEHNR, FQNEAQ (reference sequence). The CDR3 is CASSLGQTTLNYGYTF. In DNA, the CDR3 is TGTGCCAGCAGCTTAGGACAGACTACCCTTAACTATGGCTACACCTTC.

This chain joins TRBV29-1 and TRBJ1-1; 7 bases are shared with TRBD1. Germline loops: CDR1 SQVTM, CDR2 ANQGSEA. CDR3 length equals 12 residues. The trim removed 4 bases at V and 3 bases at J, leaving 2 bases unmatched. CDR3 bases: TGCAGCGTTGCCCAGGGGGACACTGAAGCTTTCTTT. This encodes CSVAQGDTEAFF.

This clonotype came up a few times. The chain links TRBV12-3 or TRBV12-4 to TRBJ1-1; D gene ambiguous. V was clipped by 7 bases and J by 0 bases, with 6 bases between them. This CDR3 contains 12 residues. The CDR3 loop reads CASNTMNTEAFF. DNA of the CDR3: TGTGCCAGCAATACTATGAACACTGAAGCTTTCTTT.